These 23 T cell receptor beta chains came from one sample sequenced in a study of blood T cell repertoires in COVID-19. Produced via immunoSEQ multiplex PCR; TCRdb's table is partial and in-frame only. The repertoire holds under 350,000 clones, with about 86% as singletons. The sample taken for sequencing was PBMCs or T cells enriched from blood (not recorded which). These receptors all come from a woman in her 40s with acute COVID-19.

This clone was counted between two and nine times. The chain carries TRBV5-1 and TRBJ2-1; 10 bases fit TRBD2. The trim removed 4 bases at V and 4 bases at J, leaving 5 bases unmatched. This CDR3 spans 15 amino acids. Germline CDR1 SGHRS, CDR2 YFSETQ. The CDR3 DNA is TGCGCCAGCAGCCGTAGCGGGGGGCCATACAATGAGCAGTTCTTC. It is translated as CASSRSGGPYNEQFF.

To note about this clone: At one of its ends the junction is not consistent with the germline gene, which may arise from a read error. V usage is TRBV23-1 and J usage is TRBJ1-5; 11 bases agree with TRBD1. TRBV23-1 is placed among ORFs of uncertain function. The CDR3 spans 16 residues. CDR3 region: CASSHSDRGRKQPQHF. DNA for the CDR3: TGCGCCAGCAGTCATTCGGACAGGGGGCGCAAACAGCCCCAGCATTTT.

This chain uses TRBV19 with TRBJ1-3; unclear D gene. CDR1 and CDR2 (germline): LNHDA, SQIVND (reference sequence). Trimming pared 7 bases from V and 0 bases from J, leaving 13 bases between. This CDR3 region has 15 residues. CDR3 sequence: CASNPDASSGNTIYF. As DNA, the CDR3 is TGTGCCAGTAACCCAGATGCTAGCTCTGGAAACACCATATATTTT.

V and J are TRBV15 and TRBJ2-5; perhaps TRBD2 as D (5 bases). The length of the CDR3 is 14 residues. The V gene's germline CDR1 is LNHNV and CDR2 YYDKDF (reference sequence). V was trimmed by 4 bases and J by 2 bases, leaving 11 bases between them. The DNA for the CDR3 is TGTGCCACCAGCAATGAGCGGACTCAAGAGACCCAGTACTTC. This encodes CATSNERTQETQYF. Full variable domain (missing parts from reference TRBV15 and TRBJ2-5): DAMVIQNPRYQVTQFGKPVTLSCSQTLNHNVMYWYQQKSSQAPKLLFHYYDKDFNNEADTPDNFQSRRPNTSFCFLDIRSPGLGDTAMYLCATSNERTQETQYFGPGTRLLVL.

The DNA of the CDR3 is TGTGCCAGCTCACCACAGCGATCTGGAAACACCATATATTTT. This codes for CASSPQRSGNTIYF. The chain joins TRBV18 to TRBJ1-3; no clear D gene. The V gene lost 1 base and the J gene lost 1 base, with 5 bases spanning the gap. CDR1 is KGHSH and CDR2 is LQKENI in the germline V gene. The CDR3 consists of 14 residues.

The V call is TRBV18, the J call TRBJ1-5; maybe TRBD1 (5 bases). CDR1 is KGHSH, CDR2 LQKENI, per germline. The V gene lost 5 bases and the J gene lost 7 bases, with 15 bases spanning the gap. The CDR3 spans 14 residues. The CDR3 loop reads CASSSAGLGQPQHF. The CDR3 nucleotides are TGTGCCAGCTCATCGGCGGGGCTGGGGCAGCCCCAGCATTTT.

The CDR3 DNA sequence: TGTGCCAGCAGCCAAACTCAGGGGGCGGTAAACTATGGCTACACCTTC. Residues: CASSQTQGAVNYGYTF. The V call is TRBV5-8, the J call TRBJ1-2, with TRBD1 matching 8 bases. The CDR3 length is 16 residues. Trimming at V came to 4 bases and at J to 2 bases, leaving 10 bases not matched to a gene. Germline V gives CDR1 SGHTS, CDR2 YDEGEE.

The chain joins TRBV9 to TRBJ1-1; no clear D. CDR1 is SGDLS and CDR2 is YYNGEE in the germline V gene. Trimming pared 3 bases from V and 4 bases from J, leaving 19 bases between. This CDR3 is built from 16 residues. The CDR3 region is CASSAAGRVGSTEAFF. DNA of the CDR3: TGTGCCAGCAGCGCCGCTGGGAGGGTCGGAAGCACTGAAGCTTTCTTT.

The count of this clone is one. This chain connects TRBV7-2 to TRBJ1-6; perhaps TRBD1 as D (5 bases). This CDR3 has 14 residues. The germline V gene has CDR1 SGHTA and CDR2 FQGNSA. Deletions cut 6 bases from V and 8 bases from J, with 14 bases between. CDR3 in amino acids: CASSAVGGDSPLHF. CDR3 nucleotides: TGTGCCAGCAGTGCCGTTGGAGGGGATTCACCCCTCCACTTT.

CDR3 bases: TGTGCCAGCTCACCCACTAGCGGGAGGTCCTACAATGAGCAGTTCTTC. Translated, it gives CASSPTSGRSYNEQFF. The gene calls are TRBV18 and TRBJ2-1; 12 positions match TRBD2. The CDR3 length is 16 residues. Germline CDR1 KGHSH, CDR2 LQKENI. V was clipped by 3 bases and J by 1 base; unmatched bases: 1.

The V and J genes are TRBV19 and TRBJ1-1, with D tentatively TRBD1 (5 bases). The CDR3 totals 14 residues. Deletions cut 2 bases from V and 0 bases from J, with 7 bases between. CDR1 and CDR2 from the germline V gene are LNHDA and SQIVND (reference sequence). DNA of the CDR3: TGTGCCAGTAGTATAAGGGGCCTGAACACTGAAGCTTTCTTT. Translation: CASSIRGLNTEAFF.

This clone showed up many times. V usage is TRBV5-1 and J usage is TRBJ1-6, with 10 bases that match TRBD1. The CDR3 is made up of 15 amino acids. CDR1 is SGHRS, CDR2 YFSETQ, per germline. The ends lost 1 base at V and 9 bases at J; junction bases unmatched: 4. The CDR3 region is CASSLKGQGSSPLHF. In DNA form, the CDR3 reads TGCGCCAGCAGCTTGAAGGGACAGGGGAGTTCACCCCTCCACTTT.

This chain uses TRBV7-8 with TRBJ1-4, with D tentatively TRBD1 (6 bases). Trimming took 8 bases from V and 7 from J, leaving 14 bases between them. Germline V gene lookup returns CDR1 SGHVS and CDR2 FQNEAQ. CDR3 size: 13 residues. CDR3 bases: TGTGCCAGCTTTGGGGGGGCCGGTGAAAAACTGTTTTTT. It yields the protein CASFGGAGEKLFF.

This sequence joins TRBV5-4 and TRBJ2-5; tentatively, D is TRBD2 (5 bases). Germline CDR1 is SGHNT and CDR2 is YYREEE (reference sequence). This CDR3 has 14 residues. Between the trimmed V and J ends, which lost 0 bases and 2 bases, there was a span of 8 bases. CDR3 region: CASSLGSEQETQYF. Written as DNA, the CDR3 is TGTGCCAGCAGCTTGGGTAGCGAACAAGAGACCCAGTACTTC.

This sequence joins TRBV21-1 and TRBJ2-3; the listed D gene, TRBD1, was not tested against the DNA. TRBV21-1 is a pseudogene. The CDR3 consists of 15 residues. The DNA of the CDR3 is TGTGCCAGCAGCATCGACAGGGATGGGACAGATACGCAGTATTTT. Amino acid sequence: CASSIDRDGTDTQYF.

This clone was detected once. The chain recombines TRBV11-2 with TRBJ2-2, with a tentative D call TRBD2 (6 bases). V dropped 2 bases and J dropped 3 bases, with 7 bases sitting between them. The CDR3 contains 14 residues. Germline assignment: CDR1 SGHAT and CDR2 FQNNGV. The CDR3 loop is CASSLWGDTGELFF. The CDR3 DNA follows: TGTGCCAGCAGCTTATGGGGGGACACCGGGGAGCTGTTTTTT.

This chain links TRBV28 with TRBJ1-1; D is ambiguous. CDR1 and CDR2 from the germline V gene are MDHEN and SYDVKM. CDR3 length: 13 residues. Between the trimmed V and J ends, which lost 4 bases and 3 bases, there was a span of 9 bases. The CDR3 here is CASSYNRYTEAFF. The DNA of the CDR3 is TGTGCCAGCAGTTATAACCGGTACACTGAAGCTTTCTTT.

This chain uses TRBV10-3 with TRBJ2-3, with 10 bases matching TRBD2. This CDR3 has 18 amino acids. CDR1 is ENHRY, CDR2 SYGVKD, per germline. The junction had 14 bases not matched to a gene; V was cut back by 8 bases and J by 0 bases. The CDR3 bases are TGTGCCATCTCCACCGGGCTAGCGGGAGATACTAGCACAGATACGCAGTATTTT. Translated: CAISTGLAGDTSTDTQYF.

The chain is built from TRBV7-3 and TRBJ2-1; the match to TRBD2 covers 9 bases. CDR1 is SGHTA and CDR2 is FQGTGA in the germline V gene. The CDR3 is made up of 16 amino acids. J gave up 8 bases and V 1 base, and 9 bases lay outside the gene matches. CDR3 sequence reads: CASSLSTGTSIDEQFF. As DNA, the CDR3 is TGTGCCAGCAGCTTAAGCACCGGGACTAGCATAGATGAGCAGTTCTTC.

CDR3 sequence reads: CAISEAGTGASGSYEQYF. The CDR3 DNA sequence: TGTGCCATCAGTGAGGCGGGGACAGGGGCAAGTGGGTCCTACGAGCAGTACTTC. This chain uses TRBV10-3 with TRBJ2-7; 10 bases are shared with TRBD1. V was pared by 2 bases and J by 1 base, with 11 bases of the junction left unmatched. The CDR3 extends over 18 amino acids. Per germline, CDR1 ENHRY and CDR2 SYGVKD.

DNA for the CDR3: TGTGCCAGTAAAGACACACCCATCTCTGGGGCCAACGTCCTGACTTTC. Protein: CASKDTPISGANVLTF. The J gene is TRBJ2-6, the V gene TRBV19; D is unresolved. The germline V gene encodes CDR1 LNHDA and CDR2 SQIVND (reference sequence). V lost 7 bases and J lost 0, with 13 bases in between. The CDR3 loop spans 16 amino acids.

This chain links TRBV6-5 with TRBJ2-7; D may be TRBD1 (5 bases). The V end was cut by 8 bases, the J end by 7 bases, with 18 bases between. This CDR3 is 13 amino acids long. CDR1 is MNHEY and CDR2 is SVGAGI in the germline V gene. The CDR3 loop reads CASGQGLRVEQYF. In nucleotides, the CDR3 is TGTGCCAGCGGTCAGGGTTTGCGAGTGGAGCAGTACTTC.

This clone was seen only once. The chain links TRBV3-1 (or the pseudogene TRBV3-2) to TRBJ2-7, with 13 bases aligning to TRBD2. The CDR3 contains 16 residues. J was trimmed by 5 bases and V by 4 bases; bases with no gene match: 8. Germline V gene sequence: CDR1 LGHDT, CDR2 YNNKEL (reference sequence). The CDR3 DNA is TGTGCCAGCAGCCTGAGACTAGCGGGGGGAAAAGACGAGCAGTACTTC. Translating it yields CASSLRLAGGKDEQYF.